The clone carrying this TCR beta chain was detected many times. The data originate from a study of glioma-infiltrating T cells. The germline CDR1 and CDR2 sequences are DFQATT and SNEGSKA (reference sequence). Trimming shortened V by 7 bases and J by 2 bases, and 14 bases separated the two germline ends. This CDR3 spans 13 amino acids. The iRepertoire nested amplicon-rescue multiplex PCR amplified TCR alpha and beta CDR3s from RNA. One entry per CDR3 protein results from TCRdb running MiXCR on the multiplex PCR reads. The table lists around 100,000 distinct CDR3 sequences, about 30% of them singletons.

The gene calls are TRBV20-1 and TRBJ1-1, with D maybe TRBD1 (5 bases). Source material: glioma tissue, nonneoplastic brain tissue, or PBMCs (not recorded which). The sequence derives from a human donor with low-grade glioma or glioblastoma, undergoing nonglioma brain surgery, or in good health (not recorded which). CDR3 sequence (DNA): TGCAGTGAAGGGGACGCGGGCAACACTGAAGCTTTCTTT. This sequence encodes CSEGDAGNTEAFF.